This TCR beta chain comes out of a study of blood T cell repertoires in COVID-19. Across the study: The samples span acute and convalescent COVID-19 from the United States, Italy and Spain. Nucleic acid was either cDNA or gDNA, and it came from T cells, B-cell-depleted T cells, or PBMCs.

V trimming: 8 bases; J trimming: 3 bases; junction bases outside the gene matches: 16. CDR1 and CDR2 from the germline V gene are MGHDK and SYGVNS. CDR3 size: 17 residues. The assay was immunoSEQ multiplex PCR, and TCRdb's table has in-frame clones only and misses some. The table lists fewer than 250,000 clones, 70% to 90% of them singletons, with about 2% in the top ten. This clone was found once. Sequenced sample: peripheral blood. This clonotype was sampled from a woman between 50 and 59 years old with acute or convalescent COVID-19. The chain joins TRBV25-1 to TRBJ2-7; 10 bases agree with TRBD1. The CDR3 nucleotides are TGTGCCAGCCGCCCCTCCGTCCTGGGACAGGGGTTCTACGAGCAGTACTTC. It codes for CASRPSVLGQGFYEQYF.